These T cell receptor beta chains were read from a single sample in a study of blood T cells in healthy people across ages. Using its own MiXCR run on the 5' RACE reads, TCRdb lists one record per CDR3 protein. The data hold 600,000 or so distinct CDR3 sequences, with approximately 30% observed a single time. The sample taken for sequencing was blood. Receptors were obtained from a woman of 80 years or more in good health. The CDR3 runs from the conserved cysteine through the conserved F or W. A D gene is named only where the DNA matches it firmly. Some rows have no size entry. The others give once, few or many, or a class for an expanded clone.

cdr3_length,v_call,clone_size,d_call,j_call,cdr3_nt,cdr3_aa
14,TRBV6-6,-,-,TRBJ1-5,TGTGCCAGCATTCCTAGCCGATCCAATCAGCCCCAGCATTTT,CASIPSRSNQPQHF
16,TRBV6-1,few,-,TRBJ1-5,TGTGCCTCAACCCTCCGGACCGGGGGGGGCAATCAGCCCCAGCATTTT,CASTLRTGGGNQPQHF
14,TRBV12-3/TRBV12-4,many,TRBD1,TRBJ1-1,TGTGCCAGCAGACCCACAGGGGTGAACACTGAAGCTTTCTTT,CASRPTGVNTEAFF
15,TRBV20-1,many,TRBD2,TRBJ2-1,TGCAGTGCAGGGACTAGCGGGAGCTCCTACAATGAGCAGTTCTTC,CSAGTSGSSYNEQFF
14,TRBV2,few,TRBD1,TRBJ1-2,TGTGCCAGCGTCCAGGACAGGGCTAACTATGGCTACACCTTC,CASVQDRANYGYTF
16,TRBV20-1,many,-,TRBJ2-1,TGCAGTGCTAGAGATCCTTCACAGGGCCCGTACAATGAGCAGTTCTTC,CSARDPSQGPYNEQFF
15,TRBV11-2,few,TRBD2,TRBJ2-1,TGTGCCAGCAGCCCCCGTGGGGGGGTCGTCAATGAGCAGTTCTTC,CASSPRGGVVNEQFF
13,TRBV12-3/TRBV12-4,few,-,TRBJ1-5,TGTGCCAGCAGTTCTGTGGGCAGTCAGTCCCAGCATTTT,CASSSVGSQSQHF
19,TRBV20-1,-,-,TRBJ1-5,TGCAGTGCTTCGCTCGAGGGAACAGGGAGATATAGGAGCAATCAGCCCCAGCATTTT,CSASLEGTGRYRSNQPQHF
12,TRBV6-6,many,-,TRBJ1-5,TGTGCCAGCAACCGGGACGGCCAGCCCCAGCATTTT,CASNRDGQPQHF
12,TRBV7-2,-,-,TRBJ2-1,TGTGCCAGCAGCCTAACGCACAATGAGCAGTTCTTC,CASSLTHNEQFF
16,TRBV20-1,many,TRBD1,TRBJ1-2,TGCAGTGCTAGACCCCCGGGACAGGGTGACTCCTCTGGCTACACCTTC,CSARPPGQGDSSGYTF
15,TRBV7-3,-,-,TRBJ1-5,TGTGCCAGCAGCACCCCCGCCAAGTTTAATCAGCCCCAGCATTTT,CASSTPAKFNQPQHF
12,TRBV6-5,many,-,TRBJ1-2,TGTGCCACCAAGGGTCAGGGACGTGGCTACACCTTC,CATKGQGRGYTF
12,TRBV6-2/TRBV6-3,many,-,TRBJ2-1,TGTGCCAGCAGTCACACTCCTACCGAGCAGTTCTTC,CASSHTPTEQFF
17,TRBV6-6,many,TRBD2,TRBJ2-3,TGTGCCAGCAGTTACTCCCCGGCTAGCGGCGACTTAGATACGCAGTATTTT,CASSYSPASGDLDTQYF
17,TRBV27,few,-,TRBJ1-6,TGTGCCAGCAGTTTCAATTCACGAGGCTCCTATAATTCACCCCTCCACTTT,CASSFNSRGSYNSPLHF
14,TRBV5-1,many,-,TRBJ2-1,TGCGCCAGCAGCCTGGAACCAGGTGTGAATGAGCAGTTCTTC,CASSLEPGVNEQFF
13,TRBV6-6,few,-,TRBJ2-5,TGTGCCAGCAGTTCCCCCCCAACAGAGACCCAGTACTTC,CASSSPPTETQYF
16,TRBV5-1,-,-,TRBJ1-2,TGCGCCAGCAGCCCCCCCCCGGGGGACCCCCACTATGGCTACACCTTC,CASSPPPGDPHYGYTF
12,TRBV7-9,many,-,TRBJ1-2,TGTGCCAGCAGCCCCCAGGTAGATGGCTACACCTTC,CASSPQVDGYTF
14,TRBV7-9,-,TRBD2,TRBJ2-7,TGTGCCAGCAGCCCCGATAGCGGGTACTACGAGCAGTACTTC,CASSPDSGYYEQYF
14,TRBV30,-,TRBD1,TRBJ2-7,TGTGCCTGGAGCGACGCCGGGACAGGGTACGAGCAGTACTTC,CAWSDAGTGYEQYF
18,TRBV24-1,-,TRBD2,TRBJ2-2,TGTGCCACCAGTGCCCCACTAGCGGGGGGAGCGAACACCGGGGAGCTGTTTTTT,CATSAPLAGGANTGELFF
13,TRBV10-3,many,-,TRBJ2-7,TGTGCCATCAGGGGTGCAACGACCTACGAGCAGTACTTC,CAIRGATTYEQYF
13,TRBV5-1,-,-,TRBJ1-1,TGCGCCAGCAACAGGCCAGGGGACACTGAAGCTTTCTTT,CASNRPGDTEAFF
15,TRBV7-3,many,TRBD2,TRBJ2-3,TGTGCCAGCAGCCCACTAGCGGGGGACGCAGATACGCAGTATTTT,CASSPLAGDADTQYF
13,TRBV7-2,many,-,TRBJ1-5,TGTGCCAGCAGCTCTGGGCCTGTTCAGCCCCAGCATTTT,CASSSGPVQPQHF
19,TRBV6-1,-,TRBD2,TRBJ2-7,TGTGCCAGCAGTATCGGGACTAGCGGGAGCCCTAGGAGCTCCTACGAGCAGTACTTC,CASSIGTSGSPRSSYEQYF
13,TRBV29-1,-,-,TRBJ1-4,TGCAGCGTTGATCCCGGGTCGGGTGAAAAACTGTTTTTT,CSVDPGSGEKLFF
14,TRBV7-2,many,TRBD1,TRBJ2-5,TGTGCCAGCAGCTCCCAGGGGGTTGGAGAGACCCAGTACTTC,CASSSQGVGETQYF
12,TRBV11-1,many,-,TRBJ1-2,TGTGCCAGCAGCTTAGCGGGACAAGGCTACACCTTC,CASSLAGQGYTF